The entry below gives a single T cell receptor beta chain sequence along with its context. This record comes from a study of response to subunit inactivated influenza vaccine. The germline gives CDR1 SGHRS, CDR2 YFSETQ. The CDR3 consists of 11 residues. Trimming took off 4 bases at V and 3 bases at J, with 4 bases between the two ends. Via MiXCR, TCRdb re-called the RT-PCR reads, giving one row per CDR3 protein. This table has fewer than 700,000 distinct CDR3 sequences, 10% to 15% appearing once. The chain uses TRBV5-1 and TRBJ2-5; the D is unclear. The sequence was obtained from a man in his fifties or sixties who received an inactivated influenza vaccine. The sample here was PBMCs from blood, taken roughly 6 weeks after vaccination. The CDR3 is CASSKEETQYF. In nucleotides, the CDR3 is TGCGCCAGCAGCAAGGAAGAGACCCAGTACTTC.